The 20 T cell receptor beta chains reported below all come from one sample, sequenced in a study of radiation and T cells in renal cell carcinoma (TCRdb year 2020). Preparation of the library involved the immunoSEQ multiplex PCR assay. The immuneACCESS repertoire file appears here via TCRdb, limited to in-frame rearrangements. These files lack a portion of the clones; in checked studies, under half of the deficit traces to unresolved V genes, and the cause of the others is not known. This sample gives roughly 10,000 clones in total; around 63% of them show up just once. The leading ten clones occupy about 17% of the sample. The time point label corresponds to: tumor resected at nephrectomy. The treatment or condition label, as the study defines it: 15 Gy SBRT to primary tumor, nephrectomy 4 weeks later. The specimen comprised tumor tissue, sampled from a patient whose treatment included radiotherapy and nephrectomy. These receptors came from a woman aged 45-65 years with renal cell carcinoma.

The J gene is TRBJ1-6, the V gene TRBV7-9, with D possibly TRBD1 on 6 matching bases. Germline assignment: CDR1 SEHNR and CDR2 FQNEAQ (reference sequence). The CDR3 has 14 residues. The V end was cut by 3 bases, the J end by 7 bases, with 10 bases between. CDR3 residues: CASSLEGVNSPLHF. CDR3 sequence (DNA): TGTGCCAGCAGCTTGGAGGGGGTGAATTCACCCCTCCACTTT.

Written as DNA, the CDR3 is TGCGCCAGCAGTTATGACAGCGGGCTTAACTCTGGAAACACCATATATTTT. Its protein is CASSYDSGLNSGNTIYF. The chain carries TRBV5-1 and TRBJ1-3; weak D call: TRBD1 (5 bases). Germline CDR1 is SGHRS and CDR2 is YFSETQ. V was cut by 5 bases and J by 0 bases, with 18 bases left in between. There are 17 residues in the CDR3.

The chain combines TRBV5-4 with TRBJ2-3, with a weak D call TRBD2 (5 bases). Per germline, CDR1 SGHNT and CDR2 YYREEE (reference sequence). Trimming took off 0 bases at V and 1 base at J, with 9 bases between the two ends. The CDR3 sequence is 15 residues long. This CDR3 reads CASSLDSSGTDTQYF. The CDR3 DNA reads TGTGCCAGCAGCTTGGATAGTAGCGGCACAGATACGCAGTATTTT.

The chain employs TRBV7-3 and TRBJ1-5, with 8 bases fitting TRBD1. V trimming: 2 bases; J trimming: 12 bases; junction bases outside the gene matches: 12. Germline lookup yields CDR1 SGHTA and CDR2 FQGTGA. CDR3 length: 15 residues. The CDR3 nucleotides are TGTGCCAGCAGCTTAGCGATCACAGGGGGTCTAAACCAGCATTTT. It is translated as CASSLAITGGLNQHF.

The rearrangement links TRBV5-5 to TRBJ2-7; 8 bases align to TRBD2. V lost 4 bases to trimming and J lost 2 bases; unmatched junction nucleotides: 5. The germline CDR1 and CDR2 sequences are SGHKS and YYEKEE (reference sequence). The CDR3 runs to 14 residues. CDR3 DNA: TGTGCCAGCAGCCTCGGACTAGCCCCCTACGAGCAGTACTTC. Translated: CASSLGLAPYEQYF.

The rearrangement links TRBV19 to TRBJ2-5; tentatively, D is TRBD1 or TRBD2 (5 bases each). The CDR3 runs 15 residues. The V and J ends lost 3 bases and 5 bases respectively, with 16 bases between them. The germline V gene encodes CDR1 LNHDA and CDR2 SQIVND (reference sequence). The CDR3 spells CASSIREGRRETQYF. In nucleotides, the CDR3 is TGTGCCAGTAGTATCCGTGAGGGGCGTAGGGAGACCCAGTACTTC.

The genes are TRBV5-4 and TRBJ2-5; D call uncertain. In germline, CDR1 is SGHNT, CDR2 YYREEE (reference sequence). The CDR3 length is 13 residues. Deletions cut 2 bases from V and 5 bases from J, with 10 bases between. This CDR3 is CASSFDPRETQYF. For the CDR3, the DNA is TGTGCCAGCAGCTTTGACCCCAGGGAGACCCAGTACTTC.

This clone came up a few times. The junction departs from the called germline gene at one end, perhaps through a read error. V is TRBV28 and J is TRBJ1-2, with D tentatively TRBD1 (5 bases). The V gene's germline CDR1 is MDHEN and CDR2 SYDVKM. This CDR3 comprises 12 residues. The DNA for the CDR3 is TGTGCAAGCAGTCAGGGCGACTATGGCTACACCTTC. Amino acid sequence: CASSQGDYGYTF.

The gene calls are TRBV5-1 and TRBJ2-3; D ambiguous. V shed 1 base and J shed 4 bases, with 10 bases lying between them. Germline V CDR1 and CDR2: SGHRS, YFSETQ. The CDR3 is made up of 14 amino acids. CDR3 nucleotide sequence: TGCGCCAGCAGCTTGTCCCCTGGGGCAGATACGCAGTATTTT. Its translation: CASSLSPGADTQYF.

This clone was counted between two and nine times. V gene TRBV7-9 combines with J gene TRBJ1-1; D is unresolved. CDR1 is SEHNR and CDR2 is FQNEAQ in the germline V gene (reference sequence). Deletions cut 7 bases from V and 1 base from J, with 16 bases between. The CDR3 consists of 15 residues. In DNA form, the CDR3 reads TGTGCCAGCACTGGACCGACCGGGGAGAACACTGAAGCTTTCTTT. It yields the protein CASTGPTGENTEAFF.

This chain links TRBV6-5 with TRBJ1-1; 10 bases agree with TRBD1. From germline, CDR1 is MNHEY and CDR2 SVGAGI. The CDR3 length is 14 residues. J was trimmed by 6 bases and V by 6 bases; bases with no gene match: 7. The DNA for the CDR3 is TGTGCCAGCAGCCAGAGACAGGGGGCCTCTGAAGCTTTCTTT. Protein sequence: CASSQRQGASEAFF.

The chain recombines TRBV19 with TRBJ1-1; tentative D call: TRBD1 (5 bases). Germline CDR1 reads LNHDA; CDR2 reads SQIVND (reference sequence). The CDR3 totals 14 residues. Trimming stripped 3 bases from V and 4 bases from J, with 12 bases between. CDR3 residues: CASSIQGRGTEAFF. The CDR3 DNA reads TGTGCCAGTAGTATCCAGGGAAGGGGCACTGAAGCTTTCTTT.

Here the CDR3 DNA reads TGTGCCAGCAGCTACGAGTTCCCAAACACTGAAGCTTTCTTT. The encoded protein is CASSYEFPNTEAFF. V and J are TRBV7-2 and TRBJ1-1; D call uncertain. This CDR3 region has 14 residues. Trimming cost V 4 bases and J 2 bases, with 11 bases left between them. The germline CDR1 and CDR2 sequences are SGHTA and FQGNSA.

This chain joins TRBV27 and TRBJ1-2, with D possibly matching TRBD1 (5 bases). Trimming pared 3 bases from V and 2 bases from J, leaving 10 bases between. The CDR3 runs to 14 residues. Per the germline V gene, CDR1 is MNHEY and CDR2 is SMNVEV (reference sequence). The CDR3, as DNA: TGTGCCAGCAGTTTGGCGGGGCAGAACTATGGCTACACCTTC. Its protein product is CASSLAGQNYGYTF.

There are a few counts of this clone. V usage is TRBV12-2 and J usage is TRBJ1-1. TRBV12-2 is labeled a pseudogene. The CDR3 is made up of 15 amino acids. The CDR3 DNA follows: TGTGCAAGTCGCTTAGGGTCAGGGAGGAACACTGAAGCTTTCTTT. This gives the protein CASRLGSGRNTEAFF.

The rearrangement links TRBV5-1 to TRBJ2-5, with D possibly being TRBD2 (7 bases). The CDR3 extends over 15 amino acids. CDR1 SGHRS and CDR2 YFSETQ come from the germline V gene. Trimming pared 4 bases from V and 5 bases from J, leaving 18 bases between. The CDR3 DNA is TGCGCCAGCAGCCCCGACAGGACGGGGGGCGAGACCCAGTACTTC. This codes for CASSPDRTGGETQYF.

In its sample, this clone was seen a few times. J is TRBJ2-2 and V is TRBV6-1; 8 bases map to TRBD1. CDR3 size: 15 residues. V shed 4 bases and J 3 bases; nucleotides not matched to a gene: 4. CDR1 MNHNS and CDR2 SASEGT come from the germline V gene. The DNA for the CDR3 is TGTGCCAGCAGTGTCATGGACAGGGACACCGGGGAGCTGTTTTTT. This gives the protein CASSVMDRDTGELFF.

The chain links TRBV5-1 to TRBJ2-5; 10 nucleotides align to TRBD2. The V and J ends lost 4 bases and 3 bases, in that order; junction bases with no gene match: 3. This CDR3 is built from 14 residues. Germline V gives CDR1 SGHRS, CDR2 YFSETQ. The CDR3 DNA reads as TGCGCCAGCAGCGAGCTAGCGGGAGAAGAGACCCAGTACTTC. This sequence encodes CASSELAGEETQYF.

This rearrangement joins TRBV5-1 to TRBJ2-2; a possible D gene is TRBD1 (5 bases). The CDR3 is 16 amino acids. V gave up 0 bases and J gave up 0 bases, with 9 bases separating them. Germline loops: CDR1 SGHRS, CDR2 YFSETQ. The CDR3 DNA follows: TGCGCCAGCAGCTTGGATTTAGGGGCGAACACCGGGGAGCTGTTTTTT. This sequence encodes CASSLDLGANTGELFF.

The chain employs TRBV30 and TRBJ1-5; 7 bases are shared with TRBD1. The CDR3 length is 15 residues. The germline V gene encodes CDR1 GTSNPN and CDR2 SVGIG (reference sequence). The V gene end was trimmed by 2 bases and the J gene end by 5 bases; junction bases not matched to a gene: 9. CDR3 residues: CAWSLRADRDQPQHF. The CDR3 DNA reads TGTGCCTGGAGTCTTAGGGCCGACAGGGATCAGCCCCAGCATTTT.